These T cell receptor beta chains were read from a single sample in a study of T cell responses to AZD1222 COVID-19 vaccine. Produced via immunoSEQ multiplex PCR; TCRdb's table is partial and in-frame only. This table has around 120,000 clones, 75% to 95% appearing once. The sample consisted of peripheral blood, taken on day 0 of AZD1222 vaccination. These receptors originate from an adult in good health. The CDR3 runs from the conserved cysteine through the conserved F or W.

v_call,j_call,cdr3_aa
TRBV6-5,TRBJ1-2,CASSYEDGYTF
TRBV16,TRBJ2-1,CASSQITGGYNEQFF
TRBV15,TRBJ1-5,CATRIQGNGQPQHF
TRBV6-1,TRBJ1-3,CASSEGFRGSGNTIYF
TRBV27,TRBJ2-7,CASKRDRGFPYEQYF
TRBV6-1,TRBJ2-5,CASSEIPASSSWQTQYF
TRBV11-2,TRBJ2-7,CASSPYRVLQYEQYF
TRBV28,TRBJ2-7,CASSPPSSGRREQYF
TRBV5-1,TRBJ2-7,CASSLVGHGTSGSYEQYF
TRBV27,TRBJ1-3,CASSPASGNTIYF
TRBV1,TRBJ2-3,CTSSPTRLAGGGGTDTQYF
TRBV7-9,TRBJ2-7,CASSLRVAGDRYEQYF
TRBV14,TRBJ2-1,CASSQVVTSPYNEQFF
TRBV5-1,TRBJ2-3,CASGGAGPTDTQYF
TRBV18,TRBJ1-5,CASSRMGQGGQPQHF
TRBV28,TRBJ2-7,CASSIPRTGSPYEQYF
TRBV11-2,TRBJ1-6,CASTRHQNSPLHF
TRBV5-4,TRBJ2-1,CASSATGGENEQFF
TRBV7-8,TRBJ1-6,CASGRGNNSPLHF
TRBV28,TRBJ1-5,CASSLPISNQPQHF
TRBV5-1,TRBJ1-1,CASSPGMNTEAFF
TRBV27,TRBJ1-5,CASSTAPIGFRPQHF
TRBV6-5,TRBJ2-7,CASRGEGLANYEQYF
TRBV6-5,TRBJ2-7,CASSYSRQYEQYF